These 23 T cell receptor beta chains originate from one sample sequenced in a study of early T cells in non-severe SARS-CoV-2 infection (dated by TCRdb to the early 2020s). The library was produced with 5' RACE. Sequencer: NextSeq 500. The raw public data were reprocessed by TCRdb itself: fastp quality trimming at Q25, MiXCR clonotype calling, in-frame beta chains only. Each CDR3 protein appears once, grouped with its most common genes and DNA. The sample data list tens of thousands of distinct CDR3 sequences, and 10% to 15% of these were observed just once. The ten largest clones represent 3.5% to 5% of the sample. The source material was whole blood, sampled at baseline. The receptors come from an adult who was a healthcare worker with PCR-confirmed SARS-CoV-2 infection or an uninfected control (not recorded which).

This clonotype was observed at least ten times. CDR3 sequence (DNA): TGTGCCAGTAGTCGGGACTTGTTTCAGCCCCAGCATTTT. Amino acids: CASSRDLFQPQHF. The gene calls are TRBV19 and TRBJ1-5; D might be TRBD1 (5 bases). Trimming removed 5 bases at V and 6 bases at J, with 11 bases between. The CDR3 consists of 13 residues. Germline-derived CDR1 and CDR2 are LNHDA and SQIVND (reference sequence).

This clonotype came up a few times. This chain uses TRBV10-2 with TRBJ2-2, with 9 bases that match TRBD2. Germline values: CDR1 WSHSY, CDR2 SAAADI. V lost 6 bases to trimming and J lost 9 bases; unmatched junction nucleotides: 8. The CDR3 length is 14 residues. The CDR3 nucleotides are TGCGCCAGCAGGCCGGGACTAGCAACTCGGGAGCTGTTTTTT. Its translation: CASRPGLATRELFF.

This chain uses TRBV12-3 or TRBV12-4 with TRBJ1-1; D call uncertain. This CDR3 has 13 amino acids. V lost 3 bases to trimming and J lost 4 bases, with 9 bases between them. The CDR3 nucleotides read TGTGCCAGCAGTTTCACGTCGGGCACTGAAGCTTTCTTT. Amino acid sequence: CASSFTSGTEAFF.

The chain uses TRBV19 and TRBJ2-1; a possible D gene is TRBD2 (6 bases). The length of the CDR3 is 17 residues. V was trimmed by 5 bases and J by 0 bases, leaving 17 bases between them. Germline CDR1 and CDR2: LNHDA and SQIVND (reference sequence). Here the CDR3 DNA reads TGTGCCAGTAGTGGTCGCCCGGGACTTAGCTCCTACAATGAGCAGTTCTTC. Translating it yields CASSGRPGLSSYNEQFF.

This clonotype was seen a few times. The chain couples TRBV12-3 or TRBV12-4 to TRBJ2-2, with a tentative D call TRBD1 (7 bases). V was shortened by 6 bases and J by 6 bases, with 17 bases between the two germline ends. This CDR3 contains 15 residues. The CDR3 protein is CASSQTGRFAGELFF. The CDR3 DNA follows: TGTGCCAGCAGCCAGACAGGGAGGTTTGCCGGGGAGCTGTTTTTT.

The J gene is TRBJ2-3, the V gene TRBV12-3 or TRBV12-4, with D unresolved. Trimming left V 7 bases short and J 1 base short, with 12 bases between. The CDR3 covers 14 residues. The CDR3 nucleotides are TGTGCCAGCAAAGGCTGGGTGGGCACAGATACGCAGTATTTT. It encodes CASKGWVGTDTQYF.

The V and J genes are TRBV2 and TRBJ2-7, with D tentatively TRBD1 or TRBD2 (5 bases each). Germline-derived CDR1 and CDR2 are SNHLY and FYNNEI. The V end lost 7 bases, the J end lost 1 base, and 14 bases lay between the germline ends. There are 14 residues in the CDR3. The DNA for the CDR3 is TGTGCCAGCAAAGGACTGACAGTGTCCTACGAGCAGTACTTC. Protein: CASKGLTVSYEQYF.

This clonotype was detected a few times. The CDR3 loop is CASSLAGGTYNEQFF. CDR3 DNA: TGTGCCAGCAGCTTAGCAGGGGGGACTTACAATGAGCAGTTCTTC. This chain links TRBV7-9 with TRBJ2-1; D could derive from TRBD1 or TRBD2 (6 bases each). The germline CDR1 and CDR2 sequences are SEHNR and FQNEAQ (reference sequence). The CDR3 contains 15 residues. The V end lost 0 bases, the J end lost 4 bases, and 10 bases lay between the germline ends. The complete variable domain, with remaining parts taken from reference TRBV7-9 and TRBJ2-1, reads DTGVSQNPRHKITKRGQNVTFRCDPISEHNRLYWYRQTLGQGPEFLTYFQNEAQLEKSRLLSDRFSAERPKGSFSTLEIQRTEQGDSAMYLCASSLAGGTYNEQFFGPGTRLTVL.

This clonotype was observed a few times. The chain employs TRBV25-1 and TRBJ2-1; unclear D gene. Germline V gives CDR1 MGHDK, CDR2 SYGVNS. CDR3 length: 16 residues. The V gene lost 2 bases and the J gene lost 6 bases, with 17 bases spanning the gap. In nucleotides, the CDR3 is TGTGCCAGCAGTGAACTTGACACAGCACGTTCCAATGAGCAGTTCTTC. Translating gives CASSELDTARSNEQFF.

This clonotype was seen more than once but under ten times. The chain has TRBV29-1 and TRBJ2-3; 9 positions match TRBD2. CDR1 SQVTM and CDR2 ANQGSEA come from the germline V gene. The CDR3 is 15 amino acids. V lost 4 bases to trimming and J lost 2 bases; unmatched junction nucleotides: 7. In nucleotides, the CDR3 is TGCAGCGTTGTGAGCGGGAGGTCCACCACAGATACGCAGTATTTT. Protein sequence: CSVVSGRSTTDTQYF.

V usage is TRBV20-1 and J usage is TRBJ2-3; D tentatively fits TRBD1 or TRBD2 (7 bases each). Trimming took off 5 bases at V and 2 bases at J, with 14 bases between the two ends. Germline CDR1 reads DFQATT; CDR2 reads SNEGSKA (reference sequence). The length of the CDR3 is 14 residues. The CDR3 is CSADREGTTDTQYF. For the CDR3, the DNA is TGCAGTGCTGACAGGGAGGGGACCACAGATACGCAGTATTTT.

There are a few counts of this clonotype. The chain links TRBV2 to TRBJ1-1, with D perhaps TRBD1 (5 bases). V was shortened by 1 base and J by 1 base, with 10 bases between the two germline ends. The CDR3 totals 15 residues. CDR1 and CDR2 (germline): SNHLY, FYNNEI. The CDR3 coding sequence is TGTGCCAGCAGTGAAGACGGGGCGGGGAACACTGAAGCTTTCTTT. Translation: CASSEDGAGNTEAFF.

This clonotype was counted only a few times. The chain is built from TRBV29-1 and TRBJ1-2; D is undetermined. The CDR3 totals 13 residues. V was shortened by 0 bases and J by 4 bases, with 9 bases between the two germline ends. Germline CDR1 SQVTM, CDR2 ANQGSEA. CDR3 sequence reads: CSVEDLGFYGYTF. CDR3 bases: TGCAGCGTTGAAGATCTTGGATTCTATGGCTACACCTTC.

This clonotype was seen more than once but under ten times. The rearrangement links TRBV27 to TRBJ1-2, with a weak D call TRBD1 (6 bases). The ends were cut back, 6 bases at V and 0 bases at J, with 14 bases in the middle. This CDR3 is 15 amino acids long. Germline loops: CDR1 MNHEY, CDR2 SMNVEV (reference sequence). The CDR3 sequence is CASRAAGAPNYGYTF. CDR3 sequence (DNA): TGTGCCAGCAGGGCCGCAGGGGCTCCTAACTATGGCTACACCTTC.

This clonotype has just a few counts. V gene TRBV7-2 combines with J gene TRBJ1-2, with a weak D call TRBD1 (6 bases). Trimming took 5 bases from V and 3 from J, leaving 19 bases between them. There are 16 residues in the CDR3. In germline, CDR1 is SGHTA, CDR2 FQGNSA. CDR3 residues: CASSPSVDRPHYGYTF. The CDR3 region has the DNA TGTGCCAGCAGCCCCTCAGTCGACAGGCCCCACTATGGCTACACCTTC.

V is TRBV12-3 or TRBV12-4 and J is TRBJ2-7; the D is unclear. The CDR3 contains 15 residues. V shed 2 bases and J shed 4 bases, with 15 bases lying between them. The CDR3 is CASSLSIIGRYEQYF. In DNA, the CDR3 is TGTGCCAGCAGTTTATCGATAATTGGGCGTTACGAGCAGTACTTC.

The chain employs TRBV5-1 and TRBJ2-7; tentatively, D is TRBD1 (5 bases). The CDR3 runs to 15 residues. Germline V gene data show CDR1 as SGHRS and CDR2 as YFSETQ. V lost 2 bases to trimming and J lost 7 bases, with 19 bases between them. The CDR3 nucleotides read TGCGCCAGCAGCTTTAGTGGTGGGGCTTCAGGGGAGCAGTACTTC. Protein product: CASSFSGGASGEQYF.

This sequence joins TRBV11-3 and TRBJ2-1; 8 bases align to TRBD2. Germline V gene data show CDR1 as SGHNT and CDR2 as YENEEA. The trim removed 1 base at V and 8 bases at J, leaving 10 bases unmatched. The CDR3 has 16 residues. As DNA, the CDR3 is TGTGCCAGCAGCTTAGCGGGAGGGCCTTTTGCGGATGAGCAGTTCTTC. Encoded protein: CASSLAGGPFADEQFF.

The rearrangement joins TRBV7-9 to TRBJ2-5, with 9 bases aligning to TRBD2. The V gene end was trimmed by 5 bases and the J gene end by 2 bases; junction bases not matched to a gene: 9. Germline CDR1 reads SEHNR; CDR2 reads FQNEAQ (reference sequence). The CDR3 contains 16 residues. In DNA form, the CDR3 reads TGTGCCAGCAGCCCAGGGCTAGCGGGGAGTCAAGAGACCCAGTACTTC. This translates into CASSPGLAGSQETQYF.

The rearrangement uses TRBV12-3 or TRBV12-4 and TRBJ1-6; 7 bases fit TRBD1. The CDR3 is 15 residues long. Unmatched junction bases numbered 1, after V lost 2 bases and J lost 3 bases. CDR3 nucleotides: TGTGCCAGCAGTTTAAGACAGGGCTATAATTCACCCCTCCACTTT. Translation: CASSLRQGYNSPLHF.

The chain combines TRBV7-6 with TRBJ1-3; no definite D call. CDR1 and CDR2 from the germline V gene are SGHVS and FNYEAQ. V lost 5 bases and J 1 base, leaving 12 bases between the germline ends. The CDR3 runs to 15 residues. In DNA form, the CDR3 reads TGTGCCAGCAGCCCCGTACCATTTTCTGGAAACACCATATATTTT. Residues: CASSPVPFSGNTIYF.

The DNA of the CDR3 is TGTGCCAGCAGCTTGACCCCTAGCGGGGGAAGCGAACAGTTCTTC. The encoded protein is CASSLTPSGGSEQFF. J is TRBJ2-1 and V is TRBV7-6; 10 nucleotides align to TRBD2. The germline V gene has CDR1 SGHVS and CDR2 FNYEAQ. V was pared by 3 bases and J by 13 bases, with 12 bases of the junction left unmatched. CDR3 length: 15 amino acids. The full variable domain, with the rest looked up from reference TRBV7-6 and TRBJ2-1, is GAGVSQSPRYKVTKRGQDVALRCDPISGHVSLYWYRQALGQGPEFLTYFNYEAQQDKSGLPNDRFSAERPEGSISTLTIQRTEQRDSAMYRCASSLTPSGGSEQFFGPGTRLTVL.

This clonotype was detected only a few times. This CDR3 reads CALGDSNTGELFF. For the CDR3, the DNA is TGTGCGCTGGGGGACAGTAACACCGGGGAGCTGTTTTTT. This chain connects TRBV7-9 to TRBJ2-2; 7 bases fit TRBD1. There are 13 residues in the CDR3. Germline V gives CDR1 SEHNR, CDR2 FQNEAQ (reference sequence).